A selection of T cell receptor beta chains follows, all from one sample in a study of CD8 T cells in ankylosing spondylitis. Each CDR3 protein is one row after TCRdb ran MiXCR on the 5' RACE reads. Of 150,000 to 200,000 distinct CDR3 sequences detected, about 17% appear once; the ten largest clones hold over 7.5%. The sequenced sample was blood, either unsorted or a sorted T cell fraction (not recorded which). All receptors derive from a male donor with ankylosing spondylitis or in good health (not recorded which). CDR3s include the opening cysteine and the closing phenylalanine or tryptophan. D genes are given only for firm matches. Part of the rows lack a size; the others show once, few, many or a class for expanded clones.

cdr3_length,clone_size,v_call,j_call,d_call,cdr3_nt,cdr3_aa
13,many,TRBV12-3/TRBV12-4,TRBJ1-2,NA,TGTGCCAGCAGCAAGGGTCTTAACTATGGCTACACCTTC,CASSKGLNYGYTF
14,many,TRBV10-3,TRBJ2-1,NA,TGTGCCATCAGTGAGGAGGATCTATACAATGAGCAGTTCTTC,CAISEEDLYNEQFF
15,many,TRBV5-1,TRBJ1-1,TRBD1,TGCGCCAGCAGCTTGACGACAGGGGCGAACACTGAAGCTTTCTTT,CASSLTTGANTEAFF
14,many,TRBV29-1,TRBJ2-3,NA,TGCAGCGTTGAATTCGTCCAGGGCACAGATACGCAGTATTTT,CSVEFVQGTDTQYF
14,many,TRBV15,TRBJ2-5,NA,TGTGCCACCAGCAGAGAGGGGCAACAAGAGACCCAGTACTTC,CATSREGQQETQYF
16,many,TRBV4-2,TRBJ2-1,TRBD2,TGTGCCAGCAGCCAAGATTACGGGACTACTTACAATGAGCAGTTCTTC,CASSQDYGTTYNEQFF
14,NA,TRBV10-3,TRBJ1-5,NA,TGTGCCATCAGTCCGACAGATAGCAATCAGCCCCAGCATTTT,CAISPTDSNQPQHF
14,many,TRBV28,TRBJ2-1,NA,TGTGCCAGCAGTTACCCCAAACAGGGAAATGAGCAGTTCTTC,CASSYPKQGNEQFF
14,NA,TRBV11-2,TRBJ1-2,NA,TGTGCCAGCAGCCCCACGTCGGTAAACTATGGCTACACCTTC,CASSPTSVNYGYTF
16,many,TRBV20-1,TRBJ2-5,TRBD2,TGCAGTGCTAGGGTTATAGCGGGAGGCTCCCCAGAGACCCAGTACTTC,CSARVIAGGSPETQYF
15,NA,TRBV6-5,TRBJ2-2,TRBD2,TGTGCCAGCCGTTTAGCGGGAGGGAGAACCGGGGAGCTGTTTTTT,CASRLAGGRTGELFF
14,many,TRBV5-1,TRBJ2-3,NA,TGCGCCAGCAGCTTGGATAGAAACCCAGATACGCAGTATTTT,CASSLDRNPDTQYF
17,NA,TRBV7-8,TRBJ2-1,TRBD1,TGTGCCAGCAGCCGAGATCCCGGGACAGCCGAGTACAATGAGCAGTTCTTC,CASSRDPGTAEYNEQFF
14,NA,TRBV12-3/TRBV12-4,TRBJ2-7,TRBD1,TGTGCCAGCAGTATAAACAGGGGGGCCTACGAGCAGTACTTC,CASSINRGAYEQYF
12,many,TRBV5-1,TRBJ1-3,NA,TGCGCCAGCAGCCCCGGAGGAAACACCATATATTTT,CASSPGGNTIYF
16,NA,TRBV15,TRBJ2-7,TRBD2,TGTGCCACCAGCAGAGATAGCGGACTAGGATCCTACGAGCAGTACTTC,CATSRDSGLGSYEQYF
14,few,TRBV5-1,TRBJ2-7,NA,TGCGCCAGCAGCTGGGGACAAGGTGGATACGAGCAGTACTTC,CASSWGQGGYEQYF
17,few,TRBV6-5,TRBJ1-4,TRBD1,TGTGCCAGCAGTTACTCCAATCGACAGGGTACTAATGAAAAACTGTTTTTT,CASSYSNRQGTNEKLFF
13,many,TRBV3-1,TRBJ2-3,TRBD1,TGTGCCAGCAGCCGGACAGGGGCAGATACGCAGTATTTT,CASSRTGADTQYF
14,many,TRBV5-1,TRBJ2-2,NA,TGCGCCAGCAGCTTTGAGAGCAACACCGGGGAGCTGTTTTTT,CASSFESNTGELFF
14,NA,TRBV27,TRBJ1-1,NA,TGTGCCAGCATGGGGCGGGGGCTTGGCACTGAAGCTTTCTTT,CASMGRGLGTEAFF
20,NA,TRBV5-4,TRBJ2-3,TRBD2,TGTGCCAGCAGCTTGAAGGGCGTATTGGCGGGAGGCCCCCTTGGGGGTACGCAGTATTTT,CASSLKGVLAGGPLGGTQYF
14,many,TRBV28,TRBJ2-1,TRBD2,TGTGCCAGCAGTCGGGACTATGGATACAATGAGCAGTTCTTC,CASSRDYGYNEQFF
13,NA,TRBV29-1,TRBJ1-5,NA,TGCAGCGTTGAAGGGAACAGTGGACAGCCCCAGCATTTT,CSVEGNSGQPQHF
16,NA,TRBV6-5,TRBJ1-5,NA,TGTGCCAGCAGTTACTTCAGGCCCTTTGGGGGTCAGCCCCAGCATTTT,CASSYFRPFGGQPQHF
13,NA,TRBV7-2,TRBJ1-5,NA,TGTGCCAGCAGCCCGGCGGGCAATCAGCCCCAGCATTTT,CASSPAGNQPQHF
15,few,TRBV3-1,TRBJ2-2,TRBD2,TGTGCCAGCAGCCAAGCGACTAGCGGGACCGGGGAGCTGTTTTTT,CASSQATSGTGELFF
13,NA,TRBV10-3,TRBJ2-4,TRBD2,TGTGCCATCAGTGAGCGGGAGGGAGACATTCAGTACTTC,CAISEREGDIQYF
16,many,TRBV5-4,TRBJ2-1,TRBD2,TGTGCCAGCAGCTTGGGTGGGAGGGCCACCTACAATGAGCAGTTCTTC,CASSLGGRATYNEQFF
15,many,TRBV7-8,TRBJ2-2,NA,TGTGCCAGCAGCTTTACCGGGACGGCGGCCGGGGAGCTGTTTTTT,CASSFTGTAAGELFF
12,many,TRBV5-1,TRBJ2-1,TRBD2,TGCGCCAGCATGCTAGCGGGGAATGAGCAGTTCTTC,CASMLAGNEQFF
16,NA,TRBV13,TRBJ1-1,TRBD1,TGTGCCAGCAGCCGCAGGGGAGTGGACAGGGCTAATGAAGCTTTCTTT,CASSRRGVDRANEAFF
15,many,TRBV5-1,TRBJ2-3,NA,TGCGCCAGCAGCTTTTTCGGGAGACGCGCAGATACGCAGTATTTT,CASSFFGRRADTQYF
14,NA,TRBV9,TRBJ2-3,NA,TGTGCCAGCAGCGTAGAGGCGGCCACAGATACGCAGTATTTT,CASSVEAATDTQYF
14,many,TRBV11-2,TRBJ1-2,NA,TGTGCCAGCAGCTTAGCGGGCCGGACGGGAGGCTACACCTTC,CASSLAGRTGGYTF
16,few,TRBV4-2,TRBJ2-3,TRBD2,TGTGCCAGCAGCCTAAAGGTAGCGGGAGCGGCGGATACGCAGTATTTT,CASSLKVAGAADTQYF
12,many,TRBV20-1,TRBJ1-1,NA,TGCAGTGCTCCGGATCGCACGACTGAAGCTTTCTTT,CSAPDRTTEAFF
17,NA,TRBV27,TRBJ2-1,TRBD2,TGTGCCAGCAGTGCACCCATGAGCGGGAGTTGGGGCAATGAGCAGTTCTTC,CASSAPMSGSWGNEQFF
16,many,TRBV3-1,TRBJ1-2,NA,TGTGCCAGCAGCCAAGATATCGTCCCGTCAACTATGGGCTACACCTTC,CASSQDIVPSTMGYTF
13,many,TRBV25-1,TRBJ2-7,NA,TGTGCCAGCAGTGAATATGCGGGGAACGAGCAGTACTTC,CASSEYAGNEQYF
16,NA,TRBV9,TRBJ2-5,NA,TGTGCCAGCAGCGTAGGGTTGGGAAGGTACCAAGAGACCCAGTACTTC,CASSVGLGRYQETQYF
13,NA,TRBV6-1,TRBJ1-1,NA,TGTGCCAGCAGTGAACTTACGCCGATGGAAGCTTTCTTT,CASSELTPMEAFF
18,NA,TRBV11-2,TRBJ2-3,NA,TGTGCCAGCAGCTTAGTCCCGGTGGAGTGGGTTAGCACAGATACGCAGTATTTT,CASSLVPVEWVSTDTQYF
13,few,TRBV20-1,TRBJ2-7,NA,TGCAGTGCTCCGCCCAGCCGCTCCTACGAGCAGTACTTC,CSAPPSRSYEQYF
12,NA,TRBV6-5,TRBJ2-7,NA,TGTGCCACCTTGTCGAGGGGGTACGAGCAGTACTTC,CATLSRGYEQYF
12,many,TRBV7-2,TRBJ2-1,NA,TGTGCCAGCAGCACCAGGTCCAATGAGCAGTTCTTC,CASSTRSNEQFF
21,many,TRBV20-1,TRBJ2-1,TRBD2,TGCAGTGCTAGTGTTCGTGGCGGGCTAGCGGGAGACCCCGCCTCCTACAATGAGCAGTTCTTC,CSASVRGGLAGDPASYNEQFF
15,few,TRBV5-4,TRBJ1-6,NA,TGTGCCAGCAGCGTACAAGTCAGGGAGAATTCACCCCTCCACTTT,CASSVQVRENSPLHF
14,few,TRBV6-5,TRBJ1-4,NA,TGTGCCAGCAGTCCGGACGGCTTGAATGAAAAACTGTTTTTT,CASSPDGLNEKLFF
11,once,TRBV11-2,TRBJ2-3,NA,TGTGCCAGCAGGGGCAGGGGTACGCAGTATTTT,CASRGRGTQYF